The 16 T cell receptor beta chains reported below all come from one sample, sequenced in a study of shared clonotypes between healthy human individuals. Naive CD8 cells comprised CD45RO-negative, CCR7-positively selected cells, excluding terminally differentiated effector memory CD45RA+ cells. Libraries were prepared by immunoSEQ multiplex PCR; TCRdb keeps only in-frame clonotypes and omits some of them. The repertoire holds around 1.9 million clones, approximately 94% seen once, with approximately 1.7% in the top ten. Material: naive CD8+ T cells from PBMCs. These receptors originate from a man younger than 30 in good health. Some clones in this sample may be carry-over from other donors' samples.

This clone showed up just once. The rearrangement joins TRBV9 to TRBJ2-1; 7 bases are a match to TRBD2. Germline V gene sequence: CDR1 SGDLS, CDR2 YYNGEE. The CDR3 has 18 residues. V was pared by 0 bases and J by 6 bases, with 15 bases of the junction left unmatched. CDR3 amino acids: CASSVGGGGTLAGNEQFF. CDR3 DNA: TGTGCCAGCAGCGTAGGCGGCGGGGGAACTCTCGCGGGCAATGAGCAGTTCTTC.

V and J are TRBV20-1 and TRBJ2-1; D gene uncertain. V lost 0 bases and J 14 bases, leaving 2 bases between the germline ends. Germline loops: CDR1 DFQATT, CDR2 SNEGSKA (reference sequence). This CDR3 is 8 amino acids long. The CDR3 sequence: CSARDKFF. The DNA for the CDR3 is TGCAGTGCTAGAGATAAGTTCTTC.

V usage is TRBV27 and J usage is TRBJ2-5, with D perhaps matching TRBD2 (6 bases). Trimming removed 6 bases from V and 3 bases from J, with 11 bases in between. Germline V gives CDR1 MNHEY, CDR2 SMNVEV (reference sequence). This CDR3 region has 13 residues. CDR3 amino acids: CASRLGGEETQYF. The CDR3, as DNA: TGTGCCAGCAGATTGGGCGGGGAAGAGACCCAGTACTTC.

This clone appeared once. J is TRBJ2-1 and V is TRBV27; TRBD1 matches 7 bases. Germline V gives CDR1 MNHEY, CDR2 SMNVEV (reference sequence). Trimming removed 2 bases from V and 7 bases from J; junction bases left unmatched: 2. The CDR3 length is 13 residues. DNA for the CDR3: TGTGCCAGCAGTTTAACGACAGGGAATGAGCAGTTCTTC. It is translated as CASSLTTGNEQFF.

V usage is TRBV9 and J usage is TRBJ1-2; no firm D call. V was cut by 4 bases and J by 8 bases, with 12 bases left in between. Germline loops: CDR1 SGDLS, CDR2 YYNGEE. This CDR3 spans 12 amino acids. CDR3 DNA: TGTGCCAGCAGCTCCAGTTTGGAAGGCTACACCTTC. This encodes CASSSSLEGYTF.

The rearrangement joins TRBV6-6 to TRBJ2-7; 8 bases are shared with TRBD2. The CDR3 totals 15 residues. CDR1 is MNHNY, CDR2 SVGAGI, per germline (reference sequence). Trimming at V came to 5 bases and at J to 3 bases, leaving 9 bases not matched to a gene. CDR3 residues: CASSPPGGRIYEQYF. CDR3 DNA sequence: TGTGCCAGCAGTCCCCCCGGCGGGAGGATCTACGAGCAGTACTTC.

The count of this clone is one. This sequence joins TRBV9 and TRBJ1-2, with TRBD1 as a possible D gene (5 bases). The V end lost 3 bases, the J end lost 4 bases, and 13 bases lay between the germline ends. This CDR3 comprises 14 residues. Germline loops: CDR1 SGDLS, CDR2 YYNGEE. DNA of the CDR3: TGTGCCAGCAGCGCCCCGGGGGTTGGCTATGGCTACACCTTC. This encodes CASSAPGVGYGYTF. The full variable domain, with the rest looked up from reference TRBV9 and TRBJ1-2, is DSGVTQTPKHLITATGQRVTLRCSPRSGDLSVYWYQQSLDQGLQFLIQYYNGEERAKGNILERFSAQQFPDLHSELNLSSLELGDSALYFCASSAPGVGYGYTFGSGTRLTVV.

A note on this clone: Within the sample, other DNA sequences also encode this same CDR3. The chain employs TRBV6-5 and TRBJ2-7; D assignment may be TRBD1 or TRBD2 (5 bases each). Deletions cut 3 bases from V and 0 bases from J, with 9 bases between. The CDR3 consists of 14 residues. Per germline, CDR1 MNHEY and CDR2 SVGAGI. The CDR3 protein is CASSYGGDSYEQYF. The CDR3 nucleotides read TGTGCCAGCAGTTATGGGGGAGACTCCTACGAGCAGTACTTC.

On this clone itself: Other nucleotide sequences from this sample produce the same CDR3. The chain joins TRBV18 to TRBJ1-2; 9 bases agree with TRBD1. The CDR3 extends over 15 amino acids. The V segment lost 0 bases and the J segment 4 bases; nucleotides outside the gene matches: 3. The germline V gene has CDR1 KGHSH and CDR2 LQKENI. DNA of the CDR3: TGTGCCAGCTCACCACCCGGACAGGGGATCTATGGCTACACCTTC. Protein sequence: CASSPPGQGIYGYTF.

This clone was detected once. This CDR3 is CASRPTAATYNEQFF. In nucleotides, the CDR3 is TGTGCCAGCAGACCGACGGCCGCCACCTACAATGAGCAGTTCTTC. The chain recombines TRBV2 with TRBJ2-1; D ambiguous. The germline V and J ends were trimmed by 6 bases and 2 bases, with 14 bases remaining between them. The CDR3 covers 15 residues. Germline V CDR1 and CDR2: SNHLY, FYNNEI.

CDR3 loop: CASSLPNVETQYF. DNA for the CDR3: TGTGCCAGCAGCCTACCCAACGTGGAGACCCAGTACTTC. This chain joins TRBV7-8 and TRBJ2-5; D unclear. The V end lost 5 bases, the J end lost 5 bases, and 12 bases lay between the germline ends. The germline CDR1 and CDR2 sequences are SGHVS and FQNEAQ. This CDR3 spans 13 amino acids. Together with reference TRBV7-8 and TRBJ2-5, the CDR3 gives the full variable domain: GAGVSQSPRYKVAKRGQDVALRCDPISGHVSLFWYQQALGQGPEFLTYFQNEAQLDKSGLPSDRFFAERPEGSVSTLKIQRTQQEDSAVYLCASSLPNVETQYFGPGTRLLVL.

The chain joins TRBV2 to TRBJ1-2, with D tentatively TRBD1 (5 bases). Trimming took off 8 bases at V and 4 bases at J, with 17 bases between the two ends. Germline CDR1 is SNHLY and CDR2 is FYNNEI. The CDR3 has 14 residues. The CDR3 coding sequence is TGTGCCAGCCGCCAAATGGGACTCTTCTATGGCTACACCTTC. This translates into CASRQMGLFYGYTF.

The V call is TRBV4-2, the J call TRBJ2-7, with 7 bases matching TRBD2. Germline V gives CDR1 LGHNA, CDR2 YNFKEQ. The CDR3 totals 13 residues. V shed 9 bases and J 7 bases; nucleotides not matched to a gene: 12. The CDR3 sequence is CASRGTVGGEQYF. The CDR3 DNA sequence: TGTGCCAGTAGAGGGACCGTGGGAGGGGAGCAGTACTTC.

The rearrangement links TRBV7-2 to TRBJ1-1, with D possibly matching TRBD1 (5 bases). There are 16 residues in the CDR3. Trimming removed 4 bases at V and 3 bases at J, with 18 bases between. Germline-derived CDR1 and CDR2 are SGHTA and FQGNSA. DNA for the CDR3: TGTGCCAGCAGCTGGCCGGCCGGGGGGGAGGACACTGAAGCTTTCTTT. It yields the protein CASSWPAGGEDTEAFF.

The chain uses TRBV6-1 and TRBJ2-7; no clear D gene. Germline assignment: CDR1 MNHNS and CDR2 SASEGT. The ends were cut back, 8 bases at V and 4 bases at J, with 15 bases in the middle. The CDR3 loop spans 13 amino acids. CDR3 amino acids: CASPSPAGYEQYF. CDR3 nucleotides: TGTGCCAGCCCAAGCCCGGCCGGATACGAGCAGTACTTC.

The chain links TRBV7-9 to TRBJ2-3, with D perhaps given as TRBD1 or TRBD2 (6 bases each). Deletions cut 7 bases from V and 2 bases from J, with 13 bases between. Per the germline V gene, CDR1 is SEHNR and CDR2 is FQNEAQ (reference sequence). The CDR3 loop spans 14 amino acids. CDR3 amino acids: CASIWRGDTDTQYF. CDR3 coding DNA: TGTGCCAGCATCTGGAGGGGGGACACAGATACGCAGTATTTT.